These 27 T cell receptor beta chains came from one sample sequenced in a study of blood T cell repertoires in COVID-19. The repertoire was sequenced with immunoSEQ multiplex PCR; TCRdb's copy has only in-frame clones and lacks some. This table has more than 85,000 clones, approximately 86% appearing once. The specimen sequenced was PBMCs or T cells enriched from blood (not recorded which). Every receptor here comes from a woman in her forties or fifties who had recovered from COVID-19.

The V call is TRBV3-1 (or the pseudogene TRBV3-2), the J call TRBJ1-1; maybe TRBD1 (6 bases). Germline V CDR1 and CDR2: LGHDT, YNNKEL (reference sequence). The CDR3 has 14 residues. V gave up 3 bases and J gave up 2 bases, with 10 bases separating them. The CDR3 DNA reads as TGTGCCAGCAGCCAGCAGGACAGCAACACTGAAGCTTTCTTT. Translating it yields CASSQQDSNTEAFF.

This clone was observed a handful of times. The V call is TRBV2, the J call TRBJ2-7; D not certain. V lost 7 bases and J lost 7, with 11 bases in between. The CDR3 has 11 residues. Germline V gene data show CDR1 as SNHLY and CDR2 as FYNNEI. The CDR3 DNA follows: TGTGCCAGCAATTGGCTAGAGGAGCAGTACTTC. It codes for CASNWLEEQYF.

The CDR3 bases are TGTGCCACTAGCACCGGGACAGGGGGCGTCTACGAGCAGTACTTC. Amino acids: CATSTGTGGVYEQYF. V and J are TRBV24-1 and TRBJ2-7; 12 bases are a match to TRBD1. CDR1 and CDR2 (germline): KGHDR, SFDVKD. V was pared by 10 bases and J by 3 bases, with 9 bases of the junction left unmatched. The CDR3 is 15 amino acids.

V usage is TRBV7-9 and J usage is TRBJ1-1, with D possibly matching TRBD1 (5 bases). The CDR3 runs 15 residues. Germline CDR1 reads SEHNR; CDR2 reads FQNEAQ (reference sequence). V was cut by 3 bases and J by 0 bases, with 11 bases left in between. CDR3 nucleotide sequence: TGTGCCAGCAGCTTGACAGCCATCCTGAACACTGAAGCTTTCTTT. Its translation: CASSLTAILNTEAFF.

The V gene is TRBV19, the J gene TRBJ2-1; 8 bases line up with TRBD2. The germline CDR1 and CDR2 sequences are LNHDA and SQIVND (reference sequence). The CDR3 is 15 residues long. V gave up 5 bases and J gave up 1 base; unmatched junction bases: 4. The CDR3 DNA follows: TGTGCCAGTAGTGAGGGACTAGGTTCCTACAATGAGCAGTTCTTC. Protein sequence: CASSEGLGSYNEQFF.

The chain carries TRBV2 and TRBJ2-4; possible D gene TRBD1, 5 bases. The CDR3 length is 16 residues. Deletions cut 2 bases from V and 6 bases from J, with 17 bases between. Germline CDR1 and CDR2: SNHLY and FYNNEI. The CDR3 loop is CASSEMAGPTGNIQYF. The CDR3 nucleotides are TGTGCCAGCAGTGAAATGGCAGGGCCAACGGGAAACATTCAGTACTTC. Looking up the rest from reference TRBV2 and TRBJ2-4 gives the full variable domain: EPEVTQTPSHQVTQMGQEVILRCVPISNHLYFYWYRQILGQKVEFLVSFYNNEISEKSEIFDDQFSVERPDGSNFTLKIRSTKLEDSAMYFCASSEMAGPTGNIQYFGAGTRLSVL.

This clone has a single count. The rearrangement joins TRBV11-2 to TRBJ1-2; a weak D match, TRBD1 (5 bases). Trimming removed 5 bases at V and 8 bases at J, with 12 bases between. Germline CDR1 and CDR2: SGHAT and FQNNGV. The CDR3 runs to 12 residues. This chain's CDR3 is CASSPRDYGYTF. The DNA of the CDR3 is TGTGCCAGCAGCCCCAGGGATTACGGCTACACCTTC.

As regards this clone: A much larger clone differs from this one at a single base, so this may be a read error. The chain employs TRBV7-3 and TRBJ2-1; D unresolved. The germline V gene encodes CDR1 SGHTA and CDR2 FQGTGA. V lost 1 base and J lost 3, with 4 bases in between. This CDR3 has 13 amino acids. The CDR3 region has the DNA TGTGCCAGCAGCTTAAACAGCTACAATGAGCAGTTCTTC. Its protein is CASSLNSYNEQFF.

This sequence joins TRBV4-1 and TRBJ2-3; TRBD2 agrees at 11 bases. The CDR3 has 17 residues. Per the germline V gene, CDR1 is MGHRA and CDR2 is YSYEKL. Trimming removed 4 bases from V and 0 bases from J; junction bases left unmatched: 6. In DNA form, the CDR3 reads TGCGCCAGCAGCCGATTAACTAGCGGGGGAAGCACAGATACGCAGTATTTT. Its protein product is CASSRLTSGGSTDTQYF.

This clone appeared a few times. The chain couples TRBV28 to TRBJ1-2; 7 nucleotides agree with TRBD1. Germline V lookup: CDR1 MDHEN, CDR2 SYDVKM. The CDR3 consists of 13 residues. The ends lost 2 bases at V and 8 bases at J; junction bases unmatched: 5. CDR3 DNA: TGTGCCAGCAGTTTACAGGGGGTAGTGGGCTACACCTTC. Residues: CASSLQGVVGYTF.

The chain employs TRBV24-1 and TRBJ1-1, with 10 bases that match TRBD1. CDR1 is KGHDR, CDR2 SFDVKD, per germline. V lost 2 bases to trimming and J lost 5 bases; unmatched junction nucleotides: 4. This CDR3 has 15 residues. For the CDR3, the DNA is TGTGCCACCAGTGATTCTCGGACAGGGGGTACTGAAGCTTTCTTT. It codes for CATSDSRTGGTEAFF.

The chain carries TRBV3-1 (or the pseudogene TRBV3-2) and TRBJ2-7; TRBD1 aligns across 7 bases. This CDR3 has 14 residues. V shed 4 bases, J shed 4 bases, and the junction held 7 bases outside the gene matches. The germline CDR1 and CDR2 sequences are LGHDT and YNNKEL (reference sequence). In nucleotides, the CDR3 is TGTGCCAGCAGCCCACAGGGGTATATTTACGAGCAGTACTTC. Its protein product is CASSPQGYIYEQYF.

The chain links TRBV3-1 (or the pseudogene TRBV3-2) to TRBJ2-3, with D tentatively TRBD2 (6 bases). Germline V CDR1 and CDR2: LGHDT, YNNKEL (reference sequence). V lost 4 bases and J 6 bases, leaving 14 bases between the germline ends. The CDR3 runs 14 residues. CDR3 protein: CASSPRGAGDTQYF. The CDR3 DNA follows: TGTGCCAGCAGCCCGCGCGGGGCGGGGGATACGCAGTATTTT.

This clone was detected once. This chain links TRBV7-3 with TRBJ2-5; the D is unclear. Germline CDR1 and CDR2: SGHTA and FQGTGA. This CDR3 spans 15 amino acids. V shed 2 bases and J shed 0 bases, with 10 bases lying between them. The CDR3 is CASSLVPGNQETQYF. CDR3 DNA: TGTGCCAGCAGCTTAGTCCCAGGAAACCAAGAGACCCAGTACTTC.

This chain links TRBV5-1 with TRBJ2-2; D remains unclear. Germline CDR1 and CDR2: SGHRS and YFSETQ. Trimming took off 7 bases at V and 1 base at J, with 14 bases between the two ends. The CDR3 covers 15 residues. The DNA for the CDR3 is TGCGCCAGCCGAGAGGTTTACTTGAACACCGGGGAGCTGTTTTTT. It codes for CASREVYLNTGELFF.

The chain is built from TRBV7-2 and TRBJ1-1, with TRBD1 matching over 7 bases. Germline CDR1 reads SGHTA; CDR2 reads FQGNSA. The CDR3 is 14 residues long. After removal of 2 bases from V and 5 bases from J, the junction contained 5 bases not matched to a gene. CDR3 in amino acids: CASSLLGRGTEAFF. The CDR3 DNA is TGTGCCAGCAGCTTATTGGGCAGGGGGACTGAAGCTTTCTTT.

The CDR3 DNA is TGTGCCAGCAGCTGGGACAGAAATGAAGCTTTCTTT. Protein sequence: CASSWDRNEAFF. The J gene is TRBJ1-1, the V gene TRBV5-4, with 7 bases aligning to TRBD1. CDR1 SGHNT and CDR2 YYREEE come from the germline V gene (reference sequence). This CDR3 is 12 amino acids long. The V and J ends lost 3 bases and 7 bases, in that order; junction bases with no gene match: 3.

This clone was seen more than once but under ten times. This chain links TRBV9 with TRBJ2-2; weak D call: TRBD1 (5 bases). The CDR3 consists of 15 residues. Germline V gene sequence: CDR1 SGDLS, CDR2 YYNGEE. V lost 0 bases and J lost 3, with 9 bases in between. CDR3: CASSVDFRDTGELFF. The DNA of the CDR3 is TGTGCCAGCAGCGTAGATTTCAGGGACACCGGGGAGCTGTTTTTT.

CDR3 in amino acids: CASSSIGGIQETQYF. The CDR3 region has the DNA TGTGCCAGCAGTTCTATAGGGGGCATTCAAGAGACCCAGTACTTC. This chain joins TRBV11-2 and TRBJ2-5; 7 bases are a match to TRBD1. V dropped 6 bases and J dropped 2; count of bases not matched to a gene: 9. This CDR3 is 15 amino acids long. Germline CDR1 reads SGHAT; CDR2 reads FQNNGV.

The chain recombines TRBV11-3 with TRBJ2-1, with D maybe TRBD2 (6 bases). CDR3 length: 14 amino acids. Trimming shortened V by 3 bases and J by 9 bases, and 15 bases separated the two germline ends. Looked up from germline, CDR1 is SGHNT and CDR2 is YENEEA. The CDR3: CASSLDPSVGEQFF. The CDR3 DNA follows: TGTGCCAGCAGCTTGGACCCTAGCGTCGGTGAGCAGTTCTTC.

The V and J genes are TRBV2 and TRBJ2-7, with 13 positions matching TRBD2. J lost 6 bases, V lost 8 bases, and 4 bases had no gene match. The CDR3 extends over 13 amino acids. Germline V gene data show CDR1 as SNHLY and CDR2 as FYNNEI. CDR3 nucleotide sequence: TGTGCCAGCCGCGGGACTAGCGGGACCGAGCAGTACTTC. Translation: CASRGTSGTEQYF.

The chain links TRBV15 to TRBJ1-3; 9 bases match TRBD1. The CDR3 totals 17 residues. From germline, CDR1 is LNHNV and CDR2 YYDKDF (reference sequence). V gave up 2 bases and J gave up 4 bases; unmatched junction bases: 9. CDR3 sequence: CATSRPHRGPWGNTIYF. CDR3 DNA sequence: TGTGCCACCAGCAGACCTCACAGGGGGCCTTGGGGAAACACCATATATTTT. The full variable domain, with the rest looked up from reference TRBV15 and TRBJ1-3, is DAMVIQNPRYQVTQFGKPVTLSCSQTLNHNVMYWYQQKSSQAPKLLFHYYDKDFNNEADTPDNFQSRRPNTSFCFLDIRSPGLGDTAMYLCATSRPHRGPWGNTIYFGEGSWLTVV.

This clone was seen a handful of times. CDR3 amino acids: CASSLQGREAFF. In DNA, the CDR3 is TGTGCCAGCAGCTTACAAGGCAGGGAAGCTTTCTTT. The V and J genes are TRBV7-9 and TRBJ1-1; D uncertain. CDR3 length: 12 amino acids. In germline, CDR1 is SEHNR, CDR2 FQNEAQ (reference sequence). Trimming removed 2 bases from V and 8 bases from J, with 9 bases in between. Complete variable domain (other parts from reference TRBV7-9 and TRBJ1-1): DTGVSQNPRHKITKRGQNVTFRCDPISEHNRLYWYRQTLGQGPEFLTYFQNEAQLEKSRLLSDRFSAERPKGSFSTLEIQRTEQGDSAMYLCASSLQGREAFFGQGTRLTVV.

The count of this clone is one. This sequence joins TRBV18 and TRBJ2-1; D remains ambiguous. V was pared by 3 bases and J by 8 bases, with 14 bases between. CDR1 is KGHSH and CDR2 is LQKENI in the germline V gene. The CDR3 is 14 residues long. DNA for the CDR3: TGTGCCAGCTCACCCCTAGTTGGTGGTGATGAGCAGTTCTTC. Protein sequence: CASSPLVGGDEQFF. Filled out from reference TRBV18 and TRBJ2-1, the complete variable domain reads NAGVMQNPRHLVRRRGQEARLRCSPMKGHSHVYWYRQLPEEGLKFMVYLQKENIIDESGMPKERFSAEFPKEGPSILRIQQVVRGDSAAYFCASSPLVGGDEQFFGPGTRLTVL.

The rearrangement links TRBV4-1 to TRBJ2-7; no reliable D call. This CDR3 has 15 residues. V was clipped by 2 bases and J by 3 bases, with 14 bases between them. The germline V gene encodes CDR1 MGHRA and CDR2 YSYEKL. The CDR3 DNA sequence: TGCGCCAGCAGCCAAACAACTAATTCCGTCTACGAGCAGTACTTC. Translated: CASSQTTNSVYEQYF.

The chain carries TRBV18 and TRBJ1-1, with D unclear. The CDR3 is 13 amino acids. Trimming took off 10 bases at V and 4 bases at J, with 16 bases between the two ends. CDR1 and CDR2 from the germline V gene are KGHSH and LQKENI. This CDR3 reads CATSGGRPTEAFF. The CDR3 region has the DNA TGTGCCACAAGCGGAGGGCGCCCCACTGAAGCTTTCTTT.

V and J are TRBV5-1 and TRBJ2-1; 7 positions match TRBD2. V shed 7 bases and J 8 bases; nucleotides not matched to a gene: 15. Germline V gives CDR1 SGHRS, CDR2 YFSETQ. There are 15 residues in the CDR3. The CDR3 DNA is TGCGCCAGCGATAGGGTAGCGGGTCGGTCCCATGAGCAGTTCTTC. As protein: CASDRVAGRSHEQFF.